Listed here are 4 T cell receptor beta chains from one sample, sequenced in a study of control samples from healthy donors and cancer patients. Method: immunoSEQ multiplex PCR; TCRdb's copy keeps in-frame clones and lacks some. The sample gives about 130,000 clones, more than 80% of which show up once; around 2.5% is in the top ten. The sequencing sample was made of blood. The receptors come from a man aged 35-49 years in good health.

V and J are TRBV5-4 and TRBJ1-4, with D uncertain. Germline V gene sequence: CDR1 SGHNT, CDR2 YYREEE (reference sequence). CDR3 length: 14 residues. The V gene lost 0 bases and the J gene lost 8 bases, with 11 bases spanning the gap. The CDR3 nucleotides are TGTGCCAGCAGCTTGGCCGGGGTAGAGGAAAAACTGTTTTTT. Its protein product is CASSLAGVEEKLFF. The full variable domain, its missing parts supplied by reference TRBV5-4 and TRBJ1-4, is ETGVTQSPTHLIKTRGQQVTLRCSSQSGHNTVSWYQQALGQGPQFIFQYYREEENGRGNFPPRFSGLQFPNYSSELNVNALELDDSALYLCASSLAGVEEKLFFGSGTQLSVL.

The chain links TRBV6-1 to TRBJ2-5, with D unclear. CDR3 size: 14 residues. Germline V gives CDR1 MNHNS, CDR2 SASEGT. Trimming shortened V by 1 base and J by 5 bases, and 11 bases separated the two germline ends. The CDR3 sequence: CASSEDAILETQYF. The CDR3 DNA reads TGTGCCAGCAGTGAAGACGCCATCCTGGAGACCCAGTACTTC.

CDR3: CASSLVSGSNEQFF. The DNA of the CDR3 is TGTGCCAGCAGCTTAGTTTCCGGGTCCAATGAGCAGTTCTTC. The chain couples TRBV11-2 to TRBJ2-1; D is unclear. The CDR3 consists of 14 residues. Per germline, CDR1 SGHAT and CDR2 FQNNGV. Trimming cost V 1 base and J 6 bases, with 10 bases left between them.

This clone was observed a few times. This chain joins TRBV28 and TRBJ1-1; possibly TRBD1 for D (5 bases). Germline CDR1 is MDHEN and CDR2 is SYDVKM. The CDR3 has 13 residues. V lost 1 base, J lost 5 bases, and 8 bases lay in between. CDR3: CASSLSGYTEAFF. The CDR3 DNA sequence: TGTGCCAGCAGTTTATCAGGGTATACTGAAGCTTTCTTT. The full variable domain, with the rest looked up from reference TRBV28 and TRBJ1-1, is DVKVTQSSRYLVKRTGEKVFLECVQDMDHENMFWYRQDPGLGLRLIYFSYDVKMKEKGDIPEGYSVSREKKERFSLILESASTNQTSMYLCASSLSGYTEAFFGQGTRLTVV.